This T cell receptor (beta chain) was identified in a study of cytomegalovirus exposure and HLA in healthy donors. PCR was performed using 60 Vbeta and 13 Jbeta primers. The protocol was immunoSEQ multiplex PCR, while the TCRdb copy is restricted to in-frame clones and leaves out a portion. This sample's table has under 200,000 clones. Details on this clone: What it binds is unknown.

Study-level findings and limits: In a later analysis, a missense DCLRE1C variant was linked to TCR beta V- and J-gene trimming. Across donors, sequencing depth was assumed by presence/absence analyses to be roughly uniform. Among TCR beta chains of equal frequency, HLA-associated ones were more clonally expanded in a later analysis.

J was trimmed by 4 bases and V by 10 bases; bases with no gene match: 16. The CDR3 sequence is 15 residues long. Germline V gene data show CDR1 as MNHEY and CDR2 as SVGAGI. The genes are TRBV6-5 and TRBJ2-7; 7 bases align to TRBD2. The source is a man younger than 45 in good health and CMV-seronegative. Input material: PBMCs. The CDR3 protein is CATNILAALPYEQYF. CDR3 in DNA: TGTGCCACCAATATCCTAGCGGCGCTCCCGTACGAGCAGTACTTC.